This T cell receptor beta chain came from a study of beta chain features in type 1 diabetes. Notes on the study in general: All four CD4+ subsets from Type 1 diabetes patients carried moderately but significantly shorter TCRB CDR3s.

The V gene's germline CDR1 is SGHAT and CDR2 FQNNGV. Trimming stripped 2 bases from V and 6 bases from J, with 10 bases between. The CDR3 totals 13 residues. In this sample, this clone turned up once. The antigen is not known. Expressed TCRB transcripts were sequenced because the entire RNA isolate underwent reverse transcription. The assay was immunoSEQ multiplex PCR, and TCRdb's table has in-frame clones only and misses some. Of roughly 38,000 clones listed, approximately 61% are singletons. This sequence joins TRBV11-2 and TRBJ1-1; no definite D call. Sequencing was carried out using Tregs from blood. This TCR derives from a man under 40 with type 1 diabetes. Some clones in this sample may be carry-over from other donors' samples. DNA of the CDR3: TGTGCCAGCAGCTTACGAGGTTTGGCTGAAGCTTTCTTT. Translated: CASSLRGLAEAFF.